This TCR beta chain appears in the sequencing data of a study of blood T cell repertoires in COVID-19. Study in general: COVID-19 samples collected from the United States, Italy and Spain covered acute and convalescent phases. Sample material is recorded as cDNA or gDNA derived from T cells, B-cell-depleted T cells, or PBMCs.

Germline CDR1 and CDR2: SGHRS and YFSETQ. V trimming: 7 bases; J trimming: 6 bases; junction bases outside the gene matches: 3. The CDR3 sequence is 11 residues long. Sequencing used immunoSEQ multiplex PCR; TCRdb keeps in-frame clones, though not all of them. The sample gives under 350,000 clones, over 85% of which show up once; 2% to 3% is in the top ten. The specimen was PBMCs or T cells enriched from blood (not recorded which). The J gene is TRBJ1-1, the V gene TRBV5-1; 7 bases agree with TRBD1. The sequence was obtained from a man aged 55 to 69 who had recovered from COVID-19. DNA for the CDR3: TGCGCCAGCCACAGGGGTGCTGAAGCTTTCTTT. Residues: CASHRGAEAFF. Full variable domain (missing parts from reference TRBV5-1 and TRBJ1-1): KAGVTQTPRYLIKTRGQQVTLSCSPISGHRSVSWYQQTPGQGLQFLFEYFSETQRNKGNFPGRFSGRQFSNSRSEMNVSTLELGDSALYLCASHRGAEAFFGQGTRLTVV.